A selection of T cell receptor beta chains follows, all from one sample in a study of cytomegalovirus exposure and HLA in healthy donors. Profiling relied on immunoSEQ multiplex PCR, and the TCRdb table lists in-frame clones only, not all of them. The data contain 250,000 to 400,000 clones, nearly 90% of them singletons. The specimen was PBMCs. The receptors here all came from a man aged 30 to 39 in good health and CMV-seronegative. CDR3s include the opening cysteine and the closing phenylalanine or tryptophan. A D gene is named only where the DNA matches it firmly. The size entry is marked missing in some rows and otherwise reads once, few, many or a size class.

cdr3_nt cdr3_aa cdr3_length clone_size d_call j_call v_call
TGTGCCAGCGGTTTGAGCTCCTATAATTCACCCCTCCACTTT CASGLSSYNSPLHF 14 - - TRBJ1-6 TRBV27
TGTGCCAGCAGCTGGGGACAGCACCAAGAGACCCAGTACTTC CASSWGQHQETQYF 14 - TRBD1 TRBJ2-5 TRBV5-6
TGTGCCAGCAGCTTAGCCGACAGGGGTAACTATGGCTACACCTTC CASSLADRGNYGYTF 15 - TRBD1 TRBJ1-2 TRBV7-6
TGCGCCAGCAGTGATAGGGCGTGGAGGCCTTACACTGAAGCTTTCTTT CASSDRAWRPYTEAFF 16 - - TRBJ1-1 TRBV10-2
TGTGCCACCAGCGTCGGACACTCCACGAACACCGGGGAGCTGTTTTTT CATSVGHSTNTGELFF 16 - - TRBJ2-2 TRBV15
TGCGCCAGCAGCTACCACGGTACGGGACTAGCGAGTCGTGGCACAGATACGCAGTATTTT CASSYHGTGLASRGTDTQYF 20 - TRBD2 TRBJ2-3 TRBV4-1
TGTGCCAGCTCTCCGGGGGTCGGTTTTGGCTACACCTTC CASSPGVGFGYTF 13 - - TRBJ1-2 TRBV27
TGTGCCAGCAGCTTTCGGGGGACGGGTCAGCCCCAGCATTTT CASSFRGTGQPQHF 14 - - TRBJ1-5 TRBV5-6
TGCGCCAGCAGCCCCCCAGGGGGCGAAAGGGTGTACACTGAAGCTTTCTTT CASSPPGGERVYTEAFF 17 - TRBD1 TRBJ1-1 TRBV5-1
TGTGCCAGCAGTCCCGGGGGGTCCGTCGGCGAGCAGTACTTC CASSPGGSVGEQYF 14 - TRBD2 TRBJ2-7 TRBV5-6
TGTGCCAGCAGTCCTCCGGGACTCAGGGAGGGTGGCTACACCTTC CASSPPGLREGGYTF 15 - - TRBJ1-2 TRBV27
TGTGCCAGCAGCATGGACAGCTACGAGCAGTACTTC CASSMDSYEQYF 12 - - TRBJ2-7 TRBV7-9
TGTGCCAGCAATTCGGGGGTCGGCTACACCTTC CASNSGVGYTF 11 - - TRBJ1-2 TRBV28
TGTGCCAGCAGTTTGTTGGGGCCTATTATTGAGCAGTTCTTC CASSLLGPIIEQFF 14 - - TRBJ2-1 TRBV27
TGTGCCAGCAGTGAAGCTGGGACAGGGAGGCAGCCCCAGCATTTT CASSEAGTGRQPQHF 15 - TRBD1 TRBJ1-5 TRBV6-1
TGTGCCAGCTCCGAACAGGGATCAAATTACAATGAGCAGTTCTTC CASSEQGSNYNEQFF 15 - - TRBJ2-1 TRBV6-6
TGCGCCAGCAGCCCCGGGACAGTCAATGAGCAGTTCTTC CASSPGTVNEQFF 13 - TRBD1 TRBJ2-1 TRBV4-3
TGTGCCAGCAGTGTCCCAGGGCGATGGAATGAAAAACTGTTTTTT CASSVPGRWNEKLFF 15 - - TRBJ1-4 TRBV28
TGTGCCACCAGCAGAATACAGGGCACCGTGAACACTGAAGCTTTCTTT CATSRIQGTVNTEAFF 16 - - TRBJ1-1 TRBV15
TGCGCCAGCAGCCAATCAAGCCGGGGGGTTGGATCACCCCTCCACTTT CASSQSSRGVGSPLHF 16 - - TRBJ1-6 TRBV4-1
TGTGCCAGCAGTTCCATCGACAGGAGAGAGACCCAGTACTTC CASSSIDRRETQYF 14 - - TRBJ2-5 TRBV6-5
TGCGCCAGCAGTGAGTCGCCTGTGGGACAGGTACGCGGCTACACCTTC CASSESPVGQVRGYTF 16 - TRBD1 TRBJ1-2 TRBV10-1
TGTGCCAGCAGACCGCGGACAGGGGGTTTGAAAGAAGAGACCCAGTACTTC CASRPRTGGLKEETQYF 17 once TRBD1 TRBJ2-5 TRBV2
TGTGCCAGCAGCCCCCTTCTAGCGGGGGGCTCCTACGAGCAGTACTTC CASSPLLAGGSYEQYF 16 - TRBD2 TRBJ2-7 TRBV27
TGCGCCAGCAGTGAGTCGGAGCGGGGGGTTGATACGCAGTATTTT CASSESERGVDTQYF 15 - TRBD2 TRBJ2-3 TRBV10-1